The rows below give T cell receptor beta chains drawn from one sample of a study of T-cell reconstitution after alpha-beta-depleted transplantation in children. A single record per CDR3 protein comes from TCRdb applying MiXCR to the PCR reads. The sample has about 110,000 distinct CDR3 sequences, more than 20% seen once. The input for sequencing was PBMCs, mostly from graft donor cells, taken 180 days after TCRalphabeta/CD19-depleted stem cell transplant. These receptors all stem from a male patient aged 2 to 10 who had a stem cell transplant for chronic granulomatous disease, so the T cells may come from the graft donor. CDR3s include the opening cysteine and the closing phenylalanine or tryptophan. Each record gives: V gene, CDR3 protein.

v_call: TRBV20-1
cdr3_aa: CSARQGKAGELFF

v_call: TRBV30
cdr3_aa: CAWSITDTQYF

v_call: TRBV19
cdr3_aa: CASMNAGNTDTQYF

v_call: TRBV14
cdr3_aa: CASSQAESGYTF

v_call: TRBV11-2
cdr3_aa: CASSLGIAGGPREQFF

v_call: TRBV12-3/TRBV12-4
cdr3_aa: CASSKSDTTKYGYTF

v_call: TRBV10-3
cdr3_aa: CAISESNVRYEQYF

v_call: TRBV5-6
cdr3_aa: CASSLGGQATQYF

v_call: TRBV12-3/TRBV12-4
cdr3_aa: CASSLAGVAGYNEQFF

v_call: TRBV20-1
cdr3_aa: CSAPEGSQETQYF

v_call: TRBV7-2
cdr3_aa: CASSLALGRRSNQPQHF

v_call: TRBV4-1
cdr3_aa: CASSQSTGRRTHSGNTIYF

v_call: TRBV29-1
cdr3_aa: CSVQRTSGEQYF

v_call: TRBV5-2
cdr3_aa: CAIGPGLARTDTQYF

v_call: TRBV6-5
cdr3_aa: CASSYGRFAGEQYF

v_call: TRBV20-1
cdr3_aa: CSARVAGVAYNSPLHF

v_call: TRBV28
cdr3_aa: CASATNQPQHF

v_call: TRBV12-3/TRBV12-4
cdr3_aa: CASSEYTSDEQYF

v_call: TRBV7-7
cdr3_aa: CASSSGLAGGGETQYF